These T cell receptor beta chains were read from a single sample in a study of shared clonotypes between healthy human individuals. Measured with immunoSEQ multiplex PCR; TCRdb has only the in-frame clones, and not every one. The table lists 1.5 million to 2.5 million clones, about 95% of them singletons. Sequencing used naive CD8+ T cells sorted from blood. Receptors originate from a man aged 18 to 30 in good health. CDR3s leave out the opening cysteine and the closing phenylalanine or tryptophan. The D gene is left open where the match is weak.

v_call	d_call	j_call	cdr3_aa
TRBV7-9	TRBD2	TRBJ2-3	ASSLAFGGGATDTQY
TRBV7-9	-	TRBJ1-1	ASSLLGDMNTEAF
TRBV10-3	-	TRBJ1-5	AISETEYYVDSNQPQH
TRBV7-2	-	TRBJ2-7	ASSWSTGSYEQY
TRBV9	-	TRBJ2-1	ASSVTGSGTSAYNEQF
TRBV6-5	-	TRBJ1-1	ASSENSAATEAF
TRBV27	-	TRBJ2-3	ASRTHVGLTDTQY
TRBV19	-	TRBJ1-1	ASSIFGRVNTEAF
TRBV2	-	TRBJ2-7	ASRMDGQGAYEQY
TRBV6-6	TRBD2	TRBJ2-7	ASSYPTSGVYEQY
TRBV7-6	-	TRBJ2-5	ASSLAPGQGRAETQY
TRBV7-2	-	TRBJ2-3	ASSLNSNTDTQY
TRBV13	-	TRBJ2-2	ASSLVSGELF
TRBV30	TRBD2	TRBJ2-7	AWSGLAGVHEQY
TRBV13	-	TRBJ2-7	ASSLQSSYEQY
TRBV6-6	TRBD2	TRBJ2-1	ASGPGGSYNEQF
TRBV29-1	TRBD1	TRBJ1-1	SGEDRVSEAF
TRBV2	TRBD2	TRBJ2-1	ATGGTSEVNEQF
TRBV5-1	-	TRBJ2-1	ASSLDQAPDEQF
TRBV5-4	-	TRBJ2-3	ASSLFTDTQY
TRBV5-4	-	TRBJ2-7	ASRYTGSYEQY
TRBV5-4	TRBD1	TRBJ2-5	ASSLLAGGQETQY
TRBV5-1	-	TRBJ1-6	ASSLAFEGRMAGLYSPLH
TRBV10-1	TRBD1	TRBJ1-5	ASRGQTPSNQPQH
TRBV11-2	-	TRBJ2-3	ASSPWGGTDTQY
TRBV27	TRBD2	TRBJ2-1	ASSLALYSGGSYNEQF
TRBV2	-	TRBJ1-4	AAGYPSHEKLF
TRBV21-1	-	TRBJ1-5	ASSAGRMGNQPQH
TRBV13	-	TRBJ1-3	ASSPRTGGNTIY
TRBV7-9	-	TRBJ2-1	ASTLPGRLDNEQF
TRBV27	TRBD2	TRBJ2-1	ASHSGAANEQF
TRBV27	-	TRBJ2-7	ASSLDGTDPHEQY
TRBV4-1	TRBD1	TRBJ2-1	ASSPRDRDYNEQF
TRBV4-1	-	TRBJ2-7	ASSQVAGAYEQY
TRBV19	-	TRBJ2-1	ASSPLVSDEQF
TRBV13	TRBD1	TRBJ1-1	ASSITGGGGRNTEAF
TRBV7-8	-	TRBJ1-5	ASSQGVGPGQPQH
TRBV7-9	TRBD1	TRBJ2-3	ASSSRDRGPDTQY
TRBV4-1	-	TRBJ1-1	ASSQVEGADTEAF
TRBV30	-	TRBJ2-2	AMTLNTGELF
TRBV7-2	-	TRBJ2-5	ASSSLAEETQY
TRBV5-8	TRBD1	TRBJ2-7	ASSTRTGGLVHEQY
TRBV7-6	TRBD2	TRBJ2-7	ASSSSGNYEQY
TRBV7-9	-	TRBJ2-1	ASSEGQGSSYNEQF
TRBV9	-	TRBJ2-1	ASSVATVVEPPWHNEQF
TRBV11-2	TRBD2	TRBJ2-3	ASSSTRGGTDTQY
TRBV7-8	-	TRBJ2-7	ASSFFTEGPYEQY
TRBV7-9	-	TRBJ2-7	ASSLAPRHEQY
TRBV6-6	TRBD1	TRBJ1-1	ASSVTGARGTEAF